This passage covers 24 T cell receptor beta chains from one sample sequenced in a study of T-cell memory formation after mild COVID-19. TCRdb used MiXCR to reprocess the 5' RACE reads, holding one entry per CDR3 protein. Of some 49,000 distinct CDR3 sequences listed, 25% to 35% were seen once; the top ten hold around 45%. Sequencing was performed on PBMCs or a T cell subset sorted from them (not recorded which). The source is a man aged 18-30 years who had mild COVID-19 (a few samples of this study predate the infection). Cell type and time point are not known.

J is TRBJ1-3 and V is TRBV28; unclear D gene. Germline assignment: CDR1 MDHEN and CDR2 SYDVKM. Trimming shortened V by 3 bases and J by 5 bases, and 14 bases separated the two germline ends. The CDR3 runs 15 residues. For the CDR3, the DNA is TGTGCCAGCAGTTTCTTTAGAGTACGAAGAAACACCATATATTTT. Its translation is CASSFFRVRRNTIYF.

This clonotype was picked up a small number of times. The chain joins TRBV5-1 to TRBJ1-4; D not resolved. CDR3 length: 12 amino acids. Looked up from germline, CDR1 is SGHRS and CDR2 is YFSETQ. Trimming cost V 0 bases and J 6 bases, with 3 bases left between them. CDR3 in DNA: TGCGCCAGCAGCTTGGGCTATGAAAAACTGTTTTTT. It yields the protein CASSLGYEKLFF.

The chain carries TRBV6-6 and TRBJ2-4; D remains ambiguous. The CDR3 has 13 residues. V was shortened by 3 bases and J by 6 bases, with 9 bases between the two germline ends. Germline V gives CDR1 MNHNY, CDR2 SVGAGI (reference sequence). The CDR3 DNA is TGTGCCAGCAGTTATGGCATTTTAAACATTCAGTACTTC. Protein sequence: CASSYGILNIQYF.

This clonotype was seen a handful of times. V is TRBV6-1 and J is TRBJ2-3; TRBD2 aligns across 8 bases. Germline lookup yields CDR1 MNHNS and CDR2 SASEGT. CDR3 length: 13 amino acids. V trimming: 7 bases; J trimming: 3 bases; junction bases outside the gene matches: 3. CDR3 amino acids: CASTGGETDTQYF. Here the CDR3 DNA reads TGTGCCAGCACCGGGGGGGAAACAGATACGCAGTATTTT.

This clonotype was observed a handful of times. The germline gene is not matched at one end of the junction; a read error may be the cause. The chain has TRBV4-2 and TRBJ2-3, with 10 bases matching TRBD2. Per germline, CDR1 LGHNA and CDR2 YNFKEQ. The CDR3 contains 17 residues. For the CDR3, the DNA is TGCGCCAGCAGCCAAGAGCCCGGACTAGCGGGCACAGATACGCAGTATTTT. Translated, it gives CASSQEPGLAGTDTQYF.

This clonotype occurred a few times. The chain carries TRBV7-8 and TRBJ2-3; weak D call: TRBD1 (6 bases). V lost 5 bases and J 1 base, leaving 16 bases between the germline ends. CDR1 and CDR2 from the germline V gene are SGHVS and FQNEAQ. This CDR3 has 16 amino acids. The CDR3 DNA sequence: TGTGCCAGCAGCAAGGACCTGGGGGCGGGCACAGATACGCAGTATTTT. This sequence encodes CASSKDLGAGTDTQYF.

V and J are TRBV19 and TRBJ1-1; D might be TRBD1 (5 bases). The germline gives CDR1 LNHDA, CDR2 SQIVND (reference sequence). Trimming removed 4 bases at V and 4 bases at J, with 16 bases between. CDR3 length equals 15 residues. The CDR3 sequence: CASSTEPGRGTEAFF. In DNA, the CDR3 is TGTGCCAGTAGTACTGAACCGGGGCGAGGCACTGAAGCTTTCTTT. The variable domain in full, with the rest retrieved from reference TRBV19 and TRBJ1-1, is DGGITQSPKYLFRKEGQNVTLSCEQNLNHDAMYWYRQDPGQGLRLIYYSQIVNDFQKGDIAEGYSVSREKKESFPLTVTSAQKNPTAFYLCASSTEPGRGTEAFFGQGTRLTVV.

DNA of the CDR3: TGTGCCAGCACCGGGACAGCTGGCCAGAACACTGAAGCTTTCTTT. Protein sequence: CASTGTAGQNTEAFF. The chain carries TRBV7-9 and TRBJ1-1; TRBD1 agrees at 7 bases. This CDR3 has 15 residues. V shed 7 bases, J shed 1 base, and the junction held 9 bases outside the gene matches. The germline CDR1 and CDR2 sequences are SEHNR and FQNEAQ (reference sequence).

The CDR3 sequence: CASKPSRVDTGELFF. Written as DNA, the CDR3 is TGTGCCAGCAAACCCTCCAGAGTGGACACCGGGGAGCTGTTTTTT. The rearrangement joins TRBV6-5 to TRBJ2-2; D ambiguous. This CDR3 is 15 amino acids long. V was trimmed by 7 bases and J by 3 bases, leaving 15 bases between them. Germline CDR1 MNHEY, CDR2 SVGAGI.

This clonotype was seen more than once but under ten times. The chain recombines TRBV3-1 with TRBJ2-7, with D tentatively TRBD1 or TRBD2 (5 bases each). V gave up 4 bases and J gave up 4 bases, with 14 bases separating them. This CDR3 contains 14 residues. Looked up from germline, CDR1 is LGHDT and CDR2 is YNNKEL (reference sequence). The CDR3, as DNA: TGTGCCAGCAGCCTGGGGAGAAGGGGTTACGAGCAGTACTTC. Translation gives CASSLGRRGYEQYF.

This clonotype was picked up a small number of times. The chain recombines TRBV4-3 with TRBJ1-5; unclear D gene. Germline V gives CDR1 LGHNA, CDR2 YSLEER. The V gene lost 0 bases and the J gene lost 1 base, with 7 bases spanning the gap. The CDR3 is 15 residues long. The CDR3 loop is CASSQDVDSNQPQHF. The CDR3 DNA is TGCGCCAGCAGCCAAGACGTCGACAGCAATCAGCCCCAGCATTTT.

This clonotype was detected only a few times. The rearrangement links TRBV7-2 to TRBJ2-1; D remains ambiguous. Trimming removed 8 bases at V and 2 bases at J, with 1 base between. The length of the CDR3 is 10 residues. Germline V gene lookup returns CDR1 SGHTA and CDR2 FQGNSA. The CDR3 DNA sequence: TGTGCCAGCGCCTACAATGAGCAGTTCTTC. This encodes CASAYNEQFF.

The chain employs TRBV4-1 and TRBJ2-7; D unclear. CDR1 is MGHRA and CDR2 is YSYEKL in the germline V gene. CDR3 length equals 13 residues. Trimming shortened V by 1 base and J by 6 bases, and 10 bases separated the two germline ends. The CDR3 is CASSQVGGGEQYF. The CDR3 DNA is TGCGCCAGCAGCCAAGTAGGCGGTGGCGAGCAGTACTTC.

J is TRBJ2-5 and V is TRBV6-2 or TRBV6-3, with unresolved D. CDR1 and CDR2 from the germline V gene are MNHEY and SVGEGT. Between the trimmed V and J ends, which lost 7 bases and 5 bases, there was a span of 17 bases. The CDR3 spans 14 residues. The DNA of the CDR3 is TGTGCCAGCACCTCGGAGAACGTTCGGGAGACCCAGTACTTC. The encoded protein is CASTSENVRETQYF.

V gene TRBV6-2 or TRBV6-3 combines with J gene TRBJ2-7; no reliable D call. The CDR3 is made up of 14 amino acids. V lost 2 bases and J lost 7, with 15 bases in between. Germline assignment: CDR1 MNHEY and CDR2 SVGEGT. The CDR3 reads CASSYGHPAREQYF. The CDR3 DNA follows: TGTGCCAGCAGTTACGGGCATCCTGCGAGGGAGCAGTACTTC.

This chain uses TRBV5-8 with TRBJ1-2; D gene unclear. Germline CDR1 reads SGHTS; CDR2 reads YDEGEE. This CDR3 contains 14 residues. The V and J ends lost 1 base and 3 bases respectively, with 10 bases between them. In DNA, the CDR3 is TGTGCCAGCAGCTTGTTCCCAGCCTACTATGGCTACACCTTC. It translates to CASSLFPAYYGYTF.

The gene calls are TRBV12-3 or TRBV12-4 and TRBJ1-5; D remains unclear. The CDR3 sequence is 16 residues long. V lost 5 bases and J lost 3, with 17 bases in between. The CDR3 region is CASSPLVGYDNQPQHF. In DNA form, the CDR3 reads TGTGCCAGCAGTCCCCTAGTGGGGTATGACAATCAGCCCCAGCATTTT.

The V gene is TRBV13, the J gene TRBJ1-1, with no clear D. The CDR3 is 14 residues long. The germline V and J ends were trimmed by 0 bases and 6 bases, with 11 bases remaining between them. Looked up from germline, CDR1 is PRHDT and CDR2 is FYEKMQ (reference sequence). CDR3 amino acids: CASSLGMGIAEAFF. DNA of the CDR3: TGTGCCAGCAGCTTAGGGATGGGTATCGCTGAAGCTTTCTTT.

This clonotype was picked up a small number of times. J is TRBJ2-1 and V is TRBV27; 8 positions match TRBD2. The CDR3 is 14 residues long. V was pared by 4 bases and J by 6 bases, with 5 bases of the junction left unmatched. CDR1 and CDR2 from the germline V gene are MNHEY and SMNVEV (reference sequence). CDR3 protein: CASSSTGGGNEQFF. The CDR3 DNA follows: TGTGCCAGCAGTTCCACCGGGGGGGGCAATGAGCAGTTCTTC.

The rearrangement links TRBV4-2 to TRBJ2-1; 8 bases line up with TRBD1. The CDR3 contains 15 residues. The germline V gene has CDR1 LGHNA and CDR2 YNFKEQ. The J segment lost 6 bases and the V segment lost 0 bases, leaving 4 bases of the junction unmatched. The CDR3 spells CASSQDPTGGNEQFF. The CDR3, as DNA: TGTGCCAGCAGCCAAGATCCAACAGGGGGCAATGAGCAGTTCTTC.

This clonotype was found many times. The V call is TRBV6-5, the J call TRBJ2-7; 7 bases map to TRBD2. The V gene's germline CDR1 is MNHEY and CDR2 SVGAGI. After removal of 5 bases from V and 3 bases from J, the junction contained 7 bases not matched to a gene. CDR3 length: 14 amino acids. The CDR3 region is CASSQNGGYYEQYF. The CDR3, as DNA: TGTGCCAGCAGTCAAAACGGGGGGTACTACGAGCAGTACTTC.

The chain combines TRBV7-9 with TRBJ2-1; 7 bases align to TRBD1. V shed 5 bases and J 4 bases; nucleotides not matched to a gene: 14. Germline V lookup: CDR1 SEHNR, CDR2 FQNEAQ (reference sequence). The CDR3 is 17 residues long. CDR3 sequence: CASSPFEDRDVYNEQFF. CDR3 bases: TGTGCCAGCAGCCCCTTTGAAGACAGGGACGTATACAATGAGCAGTTCTTC.

This clonotype was observed a single time. The chain couples TRBV12-3 or TRBV12-4 to TRBJ2-7; D gene ambiguous. There are 14 residues in the CDR3. V lost 5 bases and J lost 0, with 11 bases in between. The CDR3 is CASSPTGRSYEQYF. DNA of the CDR3: TGTGCCAGCAGTCCCACGGGTCGCTCCTACGAGCAGTACTTC.

This rearrangement joins TRBV7-9 to TRBJ2-7; tentative D call: TRBD2 (7 bases). This CDR3 has 13 residues. V lost 11 bases to trimming and J lost 6 bases, with 20 bases between them. CDR1 and CDR2 (germline): SEHNR, FQNEAQ (reference sequence). The CDR3 loop is CAGRGAGKGEQYF. The CDR3 coding sequence is TGTGCCGGACGGGGGGCAGGTAAAGGCGAGCAGTACTTC.